These T cell receptor beta chains were read from a single sample in a study of ipilimumab plus nivolumab after autologous stem cell transplantation. Data came from immunoSEQ multiplex PCR; TCRdb stores just in-frame clones and leaves some out. The sample carries tens of thousands of clones, 85% to 95% recorded once. Sequencing used PBMCs, obtained in a trial of ipilimumab plus nivolumab as post-transplant consolidation. The source is a male donor with multiple myeloma. Both conserved end residues are part of each CDR3. A D gene is named only where the DNA matches it firmly. The listing skips clone size in some rows; elsewhere it reads once, few, many or a size class.

TGTGCCAGCACTCGGACAGGCGGCTATGGCTACACCTTC CASTRTGGYGYTF NA TRBJ1-2 TRBV6-5 TRBD1
TGTGCCAGCAGCTTGGTTTCAGACAGGGTCGGCGGCTACACCTTC CASSLVSDRVGGYTF NA TRBJ1-2 TRBV5-6 TRBD1
TGTGCCAGCACCTCGGGCGGCCCCCATTCCTACGAGCAGTACTTC CASTSGGPHSYEQYF NA TRBJ2-7 TRBV28 NA
TGTGCCAGTAGTATCCCCGGTGGTGGCTACACCTTC CASSIPGGGYTF once TRBJ1-2 TRBV19 NA
TGTGCCAGCAGCTTGGGACAGGGGTTTTATGGCTACACCTTC CASSLGQGFYGYTF NA TRBJ1-2 TRBV5-4 TRBD1
TGTGCCAGCAGCTTATATGCGGCAGATACGCAGTATTTT CASSLYAADTQYF NA TRBJ2-3 TRBV7-9 NA
TGTGCCAGCAGCCTATGGGGCTGGAAACACACAGATACGCAGTATTTT CASSLWGWKHTDTQYF once TRBJ2-3 TRBV14 NA
TGTGCCAGCAGCCGATCATTGGTGGGGGGACATAATGAGCAGTTCTTC CASSRSLVGGHNEQFF NA TRBJ2-1 TRBV9 NA
TGTGCCAGCAGCTTAGCTATACCCAAAACAGATACGCAGTATTTT CASSLAIPKTDTQYF NA TRBJ2-3 TRBV7-2 NA
TGTGCCAGCAGCTTAGGGACCCACAGTGAGCAGTTCTTC CASSLGTHSEQFF once TRBJ2-1 TRBV7-6 NA
TGTGCCACCACCGCGTCCTACAATGAGCAGTTCTTC CATTASYNEQFF NA TRBJ2-1 TRBV15 NA
TGTGCCAGCAGTCCAAACGGACAGGGTAGGAATGGCTACACCTTC CASSPNGQGRNGYTF NA TRBJ1-2 TRBV28 TRBD1
TGTGCCAGCAGCTTGGTTGGAGGCTCTGGGGCCAACGTCCTGACTTTC CASSLVGGSGANVLTF NA TRBJ2-6 TRBV5-4 NA
TGTGCTAGTGGTTTGGTACTCAGCGACAGGGATACCGGGGAGCTGTTTTTT CASGLVLSDRDTGELFF NA TRBJ2-2 TRBV12-5 TRBD1
TGTGCCAGTGGGCAGGGGGCAGATACGCAGTATTTT CASGQGADTQYF NA TRBJ2-3 TRBV19 TRBD1
TGTGCCAGTAGCAATCTAGCAGGAACAGATACGCAGTATTTT CASSNLAGTDTQYF NA TRBJ2-3 TRBV19 NA
TGCGCCAGCAGCCAAGACAGGGGCAACTACAATGAGCAGTTCTTC CASSQDRGNYNEQFF NA TRBJ2-1 TRBV4-1 NA
TGTGCCAGCAGCTTAGGAGTGAGTCGCACCTACAATGAGCAGTTCTTC CASSLGVSRTYNEQFF NA TRBJ2-1 TRBV7-9 NA
TGTGCCAGCAGCGCAGGGACAGGCCTTGGAGGCTATGGCTACACCTTC CASSAGTGLGGYGYTF NA TRBJ1-2 TRBV5-4 TRBD1
TGCAGCGTTGAAGAGACGGGTACGCAGTATTTT CSVEETGTQYF NA TRBJ2-3 TRBV29-1 NA
TGTGCCAGTAGTATAGGGGTAGGGGGCAGTGAGCAGTTCTTC CASSIGVGGSEQFF NA TRBJ2-1 TRBV19 TRBD1
TGTGCCAGCAGTGTCTACAGGGTCAATCAGCCCCAGCATTTT CASSVYRVNQPQHF NA TRBJ1-5 TRBV6-1 NA
TGTGCCAGCAGCCGGGTGGGGGTTAGTGGCTACACCTTC CASSRVGVSGYTF NA TRBJ1-2 TRBV5-5 NA
TGTGCCAGCTCACCATCCCCGACTAGCGGGGGGCCAGATACGCAGTATTTT CASSPSPTSGGPDTQYF NA TRBJ2-3 TRBV18 TRBD2
TGTGCCAGCAGTCCGAGCGGGGCCTACAATGAGCAGTTCTTC CASSPSGAYNEQFF NA TRBJ2-1 TRBV6-1 TRBD2
TGTGCCAGCAGGAGACCACTACCGGGACTACCTTACAATGAGCAGTTCTTC CASRRPLPGLPYNEQFF NA TRBJ2-1 TRBV28 TRBD2
TGCGCCAGCAGCAGGGACAGGGGAACCGGGGAGCTGTTTTTT CASSRDRGTGELFF NA TRBJ2-2 TRBV5-1 TRBD1
TGTGCCAGTAGTATAGCACGGACTTACAGTGGACGTCTCTATGGCTACACCTTC CASSIARTYSGRLYGYTF NA TRBJ1-2 TRBV19 NA
TGTGCCAGCAGTTCGGTAGAGTCTGGGGCCAACGTCCTGACTTTC CASSSVESGANVLTF NA TRBJ2-6 TRBV27 NA
TGTGCCAGCAGTTCCCCTCCGGGACAGACCAACTATGGCTACACCTTC CASSSPPGQTNYGYTF NA TRBJ1-2 TRBV6-6 TRBD1
TGTGCCAGCAGCGGGGGACTGCCCTTCCAGGGCAAAAACATTCAGTACTTC CASSGGLPFQGKNIQYF once TRBJ2-4 TRBV5-5 NA
TGTGCCAGCGCCATGAGGCAGGTCCACTCCTACGAGCAGTACTTC CASAMRQVHSYEQYF once TRBJ2-7 TRBV28 NA